One and the same sample provided the 5 T cell receptor beta chains below, sequenced in a study of cytomegalovirus exposure and HLA in healthy donors (dated by TCRdb to about 2017). Library preparation employed the immunoSEQ multiplex PCR assay. Entries here come from immuneACCESS through TCRdb and include only in-frame sequences with V and J called. Some clones fail to appear in such tables; in the studies checked, an unresolved V gene covers under half of the shortfall, and the cause of the remainder is unknown. Across this sample there are 150,000 to 200,000 clones, with approximately 80% seen only once. The leading ten clones occupy 13% of the sample. Sequences were obtained from PBMCs. The source of these receptors is a woman in her thirties in good health and CMV-seropositive.

This clone has a handful of counts. The genes are TRBV2 and TRBJ2-7; 8 nucleotides agree with TRBD2. Germline CDR1 SNHLY, CDR2 FYNNEI. The CDR3 covers 14 residues. V trimming: 7 bases; J trimming: 5 bases; junction bases outside the gene matches: 10. The CDR3 DNA is TGTGCCAGCACGGGGACTAGAGCGGTAAACGAGCAGTACTTC. This codes for CASTGTRAVNEQYF.

The V and J genes are TRBV6-4 and TRBJ1-5, with D possibly being TRBD1 (6 bases). V was pared by 8 bases and J by 6 bases, with 14 bases between. The CDR3 is 13 amino acids. CDR1 and CDR2 (germline): MRHNA, SNTAGT. In DNA form, the CDR3 reads TGTGCCAGCTCTACAGGGATGGGTCAGCCCCAGCATTTT. Translated, it gives CASSTGMGQPQHF.

The V and J genes are TRBV11-2 and TRBJ2-3; D might be TRBD2 (5 bases). Trimming removed 8 bases at V and 14 bases at J, with 23 bases between. This CDR3 region has 13 residues. Germline CDR1 SGHAT, CDR2 FQNNGV. CDR3 residues: CASHPLAHIRLYF. The CDR3 DNA sequence: TGTGCCAGCCATCCCCTAGCCCACATACGTTTGTATTTT.

The V call is TRBV30, the J call TRBJ1-4; 9 bases line up with TRBD1. CDR3 length: 14 amino acids. Germline CDR1 and CDR2: GTSNPN and SVGIG (reference sequence). V trimming: 3 bases; J trimming: 8 bases; junction bases outside the gene matches: 7. The CDR3 nucleotides are TGTGCCTGGAGCCGGGACAGGGTTCGGGAAAAACTGTTTTTT. Translated, it gives CAWSRDRVREKLFF.

The genes are TRBV27 and TRBJ1-1; tentative D call: TRBD1 (6 bases). V was trimmed by 8 bases and J by 11 bases, leaving 24 bases between them. The CDR3 is 14 residues long. Germline assignment: CDR1 MNHEY and CDR2 SMNVEV (reference sequence). The CDR3 DNA is TGTGCCAGCGCCTTCCAAGGGGGGGGGCTTGAGGCTTTCTTT. Protein product: CASAFQGGGLEAFF.